Shown below are 27 T cell receptor beta chains from a single sample sequenced in a study of T cell responses to AZD1222 COVID-19 vaccine. Profiling relied on immunoSEQ multiplex PCR, and the TCRdb table lists in-frame clones only, not all of them. Found here are fewer than 90,000 clones, over 75% of them singletons; the top ten hold approximately 5%. The sequencing used peripheral blood, collected 28 days after the second AZD1222 dose. These receptors all come from an adult who received the AZD1222 COVID-19 vaccine.

The gene calls are TRBV27 and TRBJ1-4; D is unclear. The germline V gene has CDR1 MNHEY and CDR2 SMNVEV (reference sequence). The CDR3 sequence is 13 residues long. With 10 bases removed from V and 14 bases from J, the gap between germline ends came to 23 bases. The CDR3 spells CATKGPPNLGLFF. The CDR3 DNA reads as TGTGCCACCAAGGGCCCTCCTAACCTCGGTCTGTTTTTT.

The rearrangement joins TRBV6-6 to TRBJ1-1, with D maybe TRBD1 (5 bases). V was shortened by 7 bases and J by 7 bases, with 19 bases between the two germline ends. The CDR3 runs to 14 residues. The germline V gene has CDR1 MNHNY and CDR2 SVGAGI (reference sequence). The CDR3 DNA reads as TGTGCCAGCACCCCTAGCCCAAGGGGAAATGAAGCTTTCTTT. Amino acids: CASTPSPRGNEAFF.

The V call is TRBV6-2 or TRBV6-3, the J call TRBJ2-7; a possible D gene is TRBD1 (6 bases). This CDR3 has 15 amino acids. Germline assignment: CDR1 MNHEY and CDR2 SVGEGT. V lost 0 bases and J 2 bases, leaving 11 bases between the germline ends. This chain's CDR3 is CASSYSADRAYEQYF. CDR3 in DNA: TGTGCCAGCAGTTACTCCGCGGACAGAGCCTACGAGCAGTACTTC.

The chain is built from TRBV29-1 and TRBJ2-1; 10 bases fit TRBD2. The CDR3 runs 16 residues. The germline gives CDR1 SQVTM, CDR2 ANQGSEA. V shed 6 bases, J shed 9 bases, and the junction held 17 bases outside the gene matches. CDR3 loop: CSVHPPKRGGLGEQFF. The CDR3 region has the DNA TGCAGCGTACACCCTCCGAAGCGGGGGGGCCTCGGTGAGCAGTTCTTC.

The chain uses TRBV7-3 and TRBJ2-1, with a tentative D call TRBD2 (6 bases). Trimming took 4 bases from V and 5 from J, leaving 15 bases between them. Germline values: CDR1 SGHTA, CDR2 FQGTGA. The CDR3 loop spans 15 amino acids. In DNA form, the CDR3 reads TGTGCCAGCAGCTCCAGCGGGCCCCTTAACAATGAGCAGTTCTTC. Amino acid sequence: CASSSSGPLNNEQFF.

This chain connects TRBV6-2 or TRBV6-3 to TRBJ2-7; D unresolved. The V and J ends lost 4 bases and 3 bases respectively, with 13 bases between them. CDR3 length: 14 amino acids. Germline V gives CDR1 MNHEY, CDR2 SVGEGT. CDR3 in DNA: TGTGCCAGCAGTTTCTCAACAGCTAACTACGAGCAGTACTTC. This codes for CASSFSTANYEQYF.

This chain connects TRBV9 to TRBJ1-1; TRBD1 is a possible D gene (5 bases). This CDR3 comprises 14 residues. The germline V gene encodes CDR1 SGDLS and CDR2 YYNGEE. V was clipped by 0 bases and J by 4 bases, with 10 bases between them. CDR3 bases: TGTGCCAGCAGCGTAGTAAGGGGTGTCACTGAAGCTTTCTTT. Translated, it gives CASSVVRGVTEAFF.

J is TRBJ1-2 and V is TRBV5-1; 7 nucleotides line up with TRBD1. CDR1 and CDR2 (germline): SGHRS, YFSETQ. The CDR3 length is 16 residues. V shed 3 bases and J 1 base; nucleotides not matched to a gene: 9. This chain's CDR3 is CASSSPADRDNYGYTF. The CDR3 bases are TGCGCCAGCAGCTCCCCTGCCGACAGGGATAACTATGGCTACACCTTC.

V usage is TRBV19 and J usage is TRBJ1-2; D not certain. The V end was cut by 5 bases, the J end by 0 bases, with 13 bases between. The germline V gene encodes CDR1 LNHDA and CDR2 SQIVND (reference sequence). This CDR3 has 15 amino acids. The CDR3 DNA sequence: TGTGCCAGTAGTCCCAGTGGACGCGCTAACTATGGCTACACCTTC. It encodes CASSPSGRANYGYTF.

The chain couples TRBV18 to TRBJ1-4; D gene uncertain. Trimming stripped 3 bases from V and 3 bases from J, with 17 bases between. This CDR3 comprises 17 residues. The germline gives CDR1 KGHSH, CDR2 LQKENI. For the CDR3, the DNA is TGTGCCAGCTCACCCTTACCTCGATCCCCTTCTAATGAAAAACTGTTTTTT. Residues: CASSPLPRSPSNEKLFF.

The V gene is TRBV7-9, the J gene TRBJ1-1; D may be TRBD1 (6 bases). CDR1 is SEHNR and CDR2 is FQNEAQ in the germline V gene (reference sequence). V was shortened by 4 bases and J by 4 bases, with 13 bases between the two germline ends. The CDR3 sequence is 14 residues long. The CDR3 region is CASSWSDRGTEAFF. In DNA form, the CDR3 reads TGTGCCAGCAGCTGGTCGGACAGAGGCACTGAAGCTTTCTTT.

CDR3 sequence reads: CASSFSGEETQYF. DNA for the CDR3: TGTGCCAGCAGTTTTTCGGGCGAAGAGACCCAGTACTTC. This chain uses TRBV25-1 with TRBJ2-5, with no clear D. V shed 5 bases and J shed 3 bases, with 10 bases lying between them. CDR1 and CDR2 from the germline V gene are MGHDK and SYGVNS. The CDR3 runs 13 residues.

As regards this clone: With a much larger clone just one base away, this may be a read error. The sample carries other DNA sequences with the same CDR3. The CDR3 sequence is CASSQFPQGRCRPVNTEAFF. CDR3 sequence (DNA): TGCGCCAGCAGTCAATTCCCACAAGGACGTTGTCGGCCGGTGAACACTGAAGCTTTTTTT. This sequence joins TRBV23-1 and TRBJ1-1; D not certain. TRBV23-1 is treated as an ORF (open reading frame) with a function not yet certain. This CDR3 contains 20 residues.

The J gene is TRBJ1-6, the V gene TRBV6-2 or TRBV6-3, with a weak D call TRBD1 (5 bases). Trimming removed 0 bases from V and 10 bases from J, with 16 bases in between. The CDR3 extends over 16 amino acids. The germline V gene encodes CDR1 MNHEY and CDR2 SVGEGT. CDR3 region: CASSYSGDQGGSPLHF. The CDR3 bases are TGTGCCAGCAGTTACTCAGGGGACCAGGGCGGATCACCCCTCCACTTT.

The CDR3 DNA sequence: TGTGCCAGCAAGGTCAGGGTCTCCTACAATGAGCAGTTCTTC. Its translation is CASKVRVSYNEQFF. The V call is TRBV2, the J call TRBJ2-1; D might be TRBD1 (5 bases). Germline V gene sequence: CDR1 SNHLY, CDR2 FYNNEI. CDR3 length: 14 residues. Trimming stripped 7 bases from V and 0 bases from J, with 10 bases between. The full variable domain, rest sourced from reference TRBV2 and TRBJ2-1, is EPEVTQTPSHQVTQMGQEVILRCVPISNHLYFYWYRQILGQKVEFLVSFYNNEISEKSEIFDDQFSVERPDGSNFTLKIRSTKLEDSAMYFCASKVRVSYNEQFFGPGTRLTVL.

The CDR3 nucleotides are TGTGCCAGTAGTTCTCCACAGGGGACTGATAGCAATCAGCCCCAGCATTTT. The encoded protein is CASSSPQGTDSNQPQHF. V gene TRBV19 combines with J gene TRBJ1-5, with 7 positions matching TRBD1. V lost 5 bases, J lost 0 bases, and 10 bases stayed unmatched. This CDR3 region has 17 residues. Germline CDR1 is LNHDA and CDR2 is SQIVND (reference sequence).

V gene TRBV19 combines with J gene TRBJ1-5, with D unresolved. This CDR3 is 15 amino acids long. Germline assignment: CDR1 LNHDA and CDR2 SQIVND (reference sequence). With 5 bases removed from V and 4 bases from J, the gap between germline ends came to 15 bases. CDR3 sequence (DNA): TGTGCCAGTAGTCCAATCAAGGTAGGAAATCAGCCCCAGCATTTT. Protein product: CASSPIKVGNQPQHF.

The chain carries TRBV4-3 and TRBJ1-3; no reliable D call. V lost 1 base and J lost 5, with 12 bases in between. The CDR3 is made up of 15 amino acids. Germline CDR1 reads LGHNA; CDR2 reads YSLEER. CDR3 nucleotides: TGCGCCAGCAGCCAAGTTCTGGCACCAAGAAACACCATATATTTT. Translating it yields CASSQVLAPRNTIYF.

V and J are TRBV12-5 and TRBJ2-7, with 11 bases that match TRBD1. Looked up from germline, CDR1 is LGHNT and CDR2 is FRNRAP. The CDR3 contains 16 residues. V shed 3 bases and J 3 bases; nucleotides not matched to a gene: 7. The CDR3 here is CASGFQGGTGGYEQYF. The CDR3 DNA follows: TGTGCTAGTGGTTTCCAGGGTGGGACAGGGGGCTACGAGCAGTACTTC.

J is TRBJ1-4 and V is TRBV4-3; TRBD1 agrees at 9 bases. The V segment lost 2 bases and the J segment 2 bases; nucleotides outside the gene matches: 9. Germline V lookup: CDR1 LGHNA, CDR2 YSLEER. The CDR3 spans 18 residues. The CDR3, as DNA: TGCGCCAGCAGCCAAAACGGGGACAGGGCGCCCACTAATGAAAAACTGTTTTTT. This sequence encodes CASSQNGDRAPTNEKLFF.

The rearrangement joins TRBV18 to TRBJ1-2; TRBD1 might be the D (5 bases). This CDR3 has 12 residues. The V gene's germline CDR1 is KGHSH and CDR2 LQKENI. The V and J ends lost 4 bases and 8 bases respectively, with 11 bases between them. CDR3 bases: TGTGCCAGCTCACGAGACCGGGACGGCTACACCTTC. It translates to CASSRDRDGYTF. The variable domain in full, with the rest retrieved from reference TRBV18 and TRBJ1-2, is NAGVMQNPRHLVRRRGQEARLRCSPMKGHSHVYWYRQLPEEGLKFMVYLQKENIIDESGMPKERFSAEFPKEGPSILRIQQVVRGDSAAYFCASSRDRDGYTFGSGTRLTVV.

J is TRBJ2-5 and V is TRBV7-2, with a tentative D call TRBD1 (7 bases). V dropped 5 bases and J dropped 6 bases, with 16 bases sitting between them. CDR1 SGHTA and CDR2 FQGNSA come from the germline V gene. The CDR3 extends over 14 amino acids. CDR3 sequence: CASSGTAGGQTQYF. In nucleotides, the CDR3 is TGTGCCAGCAGCGGTACAGCAGGGGGGCAGACCCAGTACTTC.

The chain is built from TRBV7-6 and TRBJ2-1, with 9 positions matching TRBD1. This CDR3 is 16 amino acids long. Germline V gene data show CDR1 as SGHVS and CDR2 as FNYEAQ. J lost 3 bases, V lost 5 bases, and 8 bases had no gene match. The CDR3 DNA sequence: TGTGCCAGCAGCCCCACCCCGACAGGGGGCTACAATGAGCAGTTCTTC. Translation: CASSPTPTGGYNEQFF.

The rearrangement links TRBV11-3 to TRBJ1-1; 9 bases map to TRBD1. With 5 bases clipped from V and 5 bases from J, the junction kept 6 bases outside the gene matches. Per germline, CDR1 SGHNT and CDR2 YENEEA. This CDR3 has 14 amino acids. In nucleotides, the CDR3 is TGTGCCAGCAGCCCCCGGGACAGGGTAACTGAAGCTTTCTTT. Translated, it gives CASSPRDRVTEAFF.

This chain links TRBV18 with TRBJ1-6; the D is unclear. The CDR3 loop spans 15 amino acids. Germline CDR1 is KGHSH and CDR2 is LQKENI. Trimming took off 3 bases at V and 5 bases at J, with 11 bases between the two ends. The CDR3 here is CASSPRQVDNSPLHF. DNA of the CDR3: TGTGCCAGCTCACCCCGACAAGTTGATAATTCACCCCTCCACTTT.

In this sample, this clone turned up once. A junction end diverges from the germline sequence, so it may reflect a read error. CDR3 bases: TGTGCCTGGATAGTTTCGGGACCCAGGTGGCTCTTC. Amino acid sequence: CAWIVSGPRWLF. The V gene is TRBV30, the J gene TRBJ2-1; D is perhaps TRBD1 or TRBD2 (5 bases each). Germline-derived CDR1 and CDR2 are GTSNPN and SVGIG (reference sequence). This CDR3 comprises 12 residues.

The chain joins TRBV7-2 to TRBJ2-2, with D unresolved. Trimming took off 5 bases at V and 5 bases at J, with 12 bases between the two ends. CDR1 is SGHTA and CDR2 is FQGNSA in the germline V gene. The CDR3 is 14 amino acids. Here the CDR3 DNA reads TGTGCCAGCAGCCCGCCTTTAGGTACCGGGGAGCTGTTTTTT. This sequence encodes CASSPPLGTGELFF.